The 21 T cell receptor beta chains presented below share a single source sample, sequenced in a study of T cell repertoires in cytomegalovirus infection. TCRdb re-called the reads through MiXCR, storing one row per CDR3 protein. The sample records approximately 400,000 distinct CDR3 sequences, roughly a third being singletons. The sequenced material came from PBMCs. These receptors originate from a human donor in good health (CMV status not recorded). Some clones in this sample may be carry-over from other donors' samples.

V usage is TRBV25-1 and J usage is TRBJ1-6; no definite D call. CDR1 and CDR2 from the germline V gene are MGHDK and SYGVNS. V lost 4 bases, J lost 1 base, and 8 bases lay in between. This CDR3 spans 15 amino acids. The CDR3 nucleotides are TGTGCCAGCAGTGGAGTCGGTTCCTATAATTCACCCCTCCACTTT. Translated: CASSGVGSYNSPLHF. The whole variable domain, filled in from reference TRBV25-1 and TRBJ1-6, reads EADIYQTPRYLVIGTGKKITLECSQTMGHDKMYWYQQDPGMELHLIHYSYGVNSTEKGDLSSESTVSRIRTEHFPLTLESARPSHTSQYLCASSGVGSYNSPLHFGNGTRLTVT.

The J gene is TRBJ1-5, the V gene TRBV29-1, with a weak D call TRBD1 (6 bases). The CDR3 loop spans 12 amino acids. The germline gives CDR1 SQVTM, CDR2 ANQGSEA. Trimming removed 4 bases from V and 3 bases from J, with 7 bases in between. The CDR3 nucleotides read TGCAGCGTTGGGGGGCTCAATCAGCCCCAGCATTTT. Translation gives CSVGGLNQPQHF.

This clonotype was seen ten or more times. This chain connects TRBV7-2 to TRBJ1-1, with D possibly being TRBD1 (6 bases). The CDR3 is made up of 17 amino acids. Germline CDR1 is SGHTA and CDR2 is FQGNSA. The V and J ends lost 5 bases and 1 base respectively, with 20 bases between them. DNA of the CDR3: TGTGCCAGCAGCCCTATAGGGCGTGGGGGCGCGAACACTGAAGCTTTCTTT. Translated, it gives CASSPIGRGGANTEAFF.

The chain employs TRBV4-2 and TRBJ1-5; D is uncertain. The CDR3 totals 13 residues. Germline V CDR1 and CDR2: LGHNA, YNFKEQ. V gave up 3 bases and J gave up 5 bases, with 8 bases separating them. The CDR3 sequence: CASSQNPDQPQHF. The CDR3 DNA reads TGTGCCAGCAGCCAGAACCCGGATCAGCCCCAGCATTTT.

The rearrangement uses TRBV10-3 and TRBJ2-1; D gene unclear. Germline values: CDR1 ENHRY, CDR2 SYGVKD. This CDR3 is 13 amino acids long. V lost 4 bases and J lost 7, with 11 bases in between. CDR3 nucleotides: TGTGCCATCAGTGCAATTTCAGGTAATGAGCAGTTCTTC. Protein product: CAISAISGNEQFF.

This clonotype was seen a handful of times. CDR3 residues: CASSIRGQGYTF. Here the CDR3 DNA reads TGTGCCAGCAGTATCAGGGGGCAAGGCTACACCTTC. V and J are TRBV27 and TRBJ1-2, with 8 positions matching TRBD1. The germline gives CDR1 MNHEY, CDR2 SMNVEV (reference sequence). After removal of 5 bases from V and 8 bases from J, the junction contained 4 bases not matched to a gene. CDR3 length: 12 residues.

This clonotype showed up many times. The rearrangement joins TRBV7-8 to TRBJ1-6; TRBD1 is a possible D gene (5 bases). The CDR3 covers 15 residues. Germline V gene sequence: CDR1 SGHVS, CDR2 FQNEAQ. Trimming took 5 bases from V and 8 from J, leaving 16 bases between them. CDR3 residues: CASSGSLGDHSPLHF. CDR3 nucleotides: TGTGCCAGCAGCGGTAGTTTGGGGGACCATTCACCCCTCCACTTT.

This clonotype has at least ten counts. The gene calls are TRBV7-8 and TRBJ2-2; 10 nucleotides align to TRBD2. Germline assignment: CDR1 SGHVS and CDR2 FQNEAQ. V trimming: 10 bases; J trimming: 2 bases; junction bases outside the gene matches: 16. This CDR3 spans 18 amino acids. The CDR3 region is CATPPESGGAENTGELFF. The DNA for the CDR3 is TGTGCCACCCCACCCGAGAGCGGGGGGGCCGAAAACACCGGGGAGCTGTTTTTT.

This clonotype occurred a few times. This chain connects TRBV7-9 to TRBJ2-1; D is undetermined. This CDR3 is 12 amino acids long. CDR1 and CDR2 (germline): SEHNR, FQNEAQ (reference sequence). V lost 5 bases to trimming and J lost 6 bases, with 8 bases between them. In DNA, the CDR3 is TGTGCCAGCAGCCCCTTTCCCAATGAGCAGTTCTTC. The encoded protein is CASSPFPNEQFF.

This clonotype was counted between two and nine times. The rearrangement links TRBV30 to TRBJ2-7, with D uncertain. Germline CDR1 reads GTSNPN; CDR2 reads SVGIG (reference sequence). The CDR3 length is 10 residues. V lost 6 bases and J lost 4, with 7 bases in between. This chain's CDR3 is CACDHYEQYF. The CDR3 nucleotides read TGTGCCTGTGACCATTACGAGCAGTACTTC.

The chain recombines TRBV19 with TRBJ1-1; maybe TRBD1 (5 bases). The germline CDR1 and CDR2 sequences are LNHDA and SQIVND (reference sequence). Between the trimmed V and J ends, which lost 3 bases and 1 base, there was a span of 12 bases. This CDR3 is 15 amino acids long. The CDR3 coding sequence is TGTGCCAGTAGTATGTGGGCAGGGACGAACACTGAAGCTTTCTTT. This sequence encodes CASSMWAGTNTEAFF.

This clonotype has a count of ten or more. This CDR3 is CASSLPLEGGTTGELFF. The CDR3 DNA sequence: TGCGCCAGCAGCCTCCCCCTCGAGGGGGGTACCACCGGGGAGCTGTTTTTT. V is TRBV4-1 and J is TRBJ2-2; D is tentatively TRBD1 or TRBD2 (6 bases each). V lost 4 bases to trimming and J lost 4 bases, with 19 bases between them. CDR3 length: 17 residues. Germline CDR1 reads MGHRA; CDR2 reads YSYEKL.

The chain employs TRBV7-3 and TRBJ2-3; 9 nucleotides align to TRBD2. The CDR3 sequence is 15 residues long. Germline assignment: CDR1 SGHTA and CDR2 FQGTGA. Trimming took 5 bases from V and 2 from J; bases not matched to a gene: 5. DNA for the CDR3: TGTGCCAGCAGCCCCAAGCGGGGGGACACAGATACGCAGTATTTT. Residues: CASSPKRGDTDTQYF.

This clonotype was seen ten or more times. The V call is TRBV4-1, the J call TRBJ1-2; weak D call: TRBD1 (5 bases). V shed 3 bases and J shed 5 bases, with 25 bases lying between them. This CDR3 is 18 amino acids long. CDR1 is MGHRA, CDR2 YSYEKL, per germline. CDR3 sequence (DNA): TGCGCCAGCAGCCAGTTTCAAATCCAGAACACAGGAGGGTATGGCTACACCTTC. Translation: CASSQFQIQNTGGYGYTF.

This clonotype was detected only once. A much larger clone lies a single base off, so this may be a read error. The CDR3 loop is CASSGVGQGVMDTKYF. The CDR3 coding sequence is TGTGCCAGCAGCGGCGTTGGACAGGGGGTAATGGATACGAAGTATTTT. The chain joins TRBV7-2 to TRBJ2-3; TRBD1 matches 10 bases. Germline V gene sequence: CDR1 SGHTA, CDR2 FQGNSA. This CDR3 contains 16 residues.

This clonotype was detected only once. The chain uses TRBV27 and TRBJ2-2; TRBD2 matches at 7 bases. Germline CDR1 is MNHEY and CDR2 is SMNVEV (reference sequence). J was trimmed by 5 bases and V by 4 bases; bases with no gene match: 7. The CDR3 sequence is 15 residues long. For the CDR3, the DNA is TGTGCCAGCAGTTCGACTAGCCCCCATACCGGGGAGCTGTTTTTT. Its translation is CASSSTSPHTGELFF.

The chain is built from TRBV24-1 and TRBJ2-2; no firm D call. Germline V gene lookup returns CDR1 KGHDR and CDR2 SFDVKD. The CDR3 totals 15 residues. V was trimmed by 4 bases and J by 6 bases, leaving 14 bases between them. CDR3 nucleotides: TGTGCCACCAGTGACCCAGTAAGGGTTTCCGGGGAGCTGTTTTTT. Its protein product is CATSDPVRVSGELFF.

The rearrangement links TRBV12-3 or TRBV12-4 to TRBJ1-2; possible D gene TRBD1, 5 bases. The V gene lost 2 bases and the J gene lost 0 bases, with 16 bases spanning the gap. This CDR3 has 17 amino acids. CDR3 nucleotide sequence: TGTGCCAGCAGTTTACCCGGGGCTGCCAACCCTAACTATGGCTACACCTTC. This translates into CASSLPGAANPNYGYTF.

This clonotype was picked up a small number of times. V usage is TRBV2 and J usage is TRBJ2-7; D gene uncertain. The CDR3 spans 12 residues. Germline-derived CDR1 and CDR2 are SNHLY and FYNNEI. V lost 1 base, J lost 2 bases, and 3 bases lay in between. In DNA form, the CDR3 reads TGTGCCAGCAGTGAAGGGACCTACGAGCAGTACTTC. Protein: CASSEGTYEQYF.

This clonotype was seen a few times. The chain combines TRBV9 with TRBJ1-1; TRBD1 agrees at 7 bases. The CDR3 covers 17 residues. Germline V gene sequence: CDR1 SGDLS, CDR2 YYNGEE. V was clipped by 2 bases and J by 4 bases; unmatched bases: 14. The CDR3 reads CASSVSVEEGAVTEAFF. The CDR3 coding sequence is TGTGCCAGCAGCGTCTCCGTGGAAGAGGGGGCGGTCACTGAAGCTTTCTTT. The variable domain in full, with the rest retrieved from reference TRBV9 and TRBJ1-1, is DSGVTQTPKHLITATGQRVTLRCSPRSGDLSVYWYQQSLDQGLQFLIQYYNGEERAKGNILERFSAQQFPDLHSELNLSSLELGDSALYFCASSVSVEEGAVTEAFFGQGTRLTVV.

The chain combines TRBV4-1 with TRBJ1-2; D call uncertain. CDR1 and CDR2 from the germline V gene are MGHRA and YSYEKL. This CDR3 contains 15 residues. The V end lost 0 bases, the J end lost 4 bases, and 12 bases lay between the germline ends. For the CDR3, the DNA is TGCGCCAGCAGCCAAGATCTCGTCAGGACCTATGGCTACACCTTC. Amino acids: CASSQDLVRTYGYTF.